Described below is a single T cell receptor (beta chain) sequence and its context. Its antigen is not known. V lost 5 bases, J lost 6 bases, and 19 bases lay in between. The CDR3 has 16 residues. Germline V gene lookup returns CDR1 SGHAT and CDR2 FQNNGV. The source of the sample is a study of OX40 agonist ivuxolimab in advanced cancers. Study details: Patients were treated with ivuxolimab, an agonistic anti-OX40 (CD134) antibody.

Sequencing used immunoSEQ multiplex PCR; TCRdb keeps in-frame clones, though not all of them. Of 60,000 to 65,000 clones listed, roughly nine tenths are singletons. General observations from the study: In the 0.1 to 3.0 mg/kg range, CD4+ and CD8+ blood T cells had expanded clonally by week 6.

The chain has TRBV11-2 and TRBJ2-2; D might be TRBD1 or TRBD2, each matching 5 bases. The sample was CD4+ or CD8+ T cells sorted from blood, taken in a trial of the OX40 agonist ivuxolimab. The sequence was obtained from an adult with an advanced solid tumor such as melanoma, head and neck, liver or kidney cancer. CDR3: CASSPDGAIGSGELFF. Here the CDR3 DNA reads TGTGCCAGCAGCCCCGACGGGGCTATAGGGTCCGGGGAGCTGTTTTTT.